Following are 13 T cell receptor beta chains from one sample sequenced in a study of a mutant IDH1 vaccine in newly diagnosed glioma. This sample's time point: week 47, end of study. In every dose of vaccine, 300 ug of mutant IDH1 20-mer peptide was given alongside topical imiquimod. TCRdb's copy holds only in-frame clones and misses some; the assay was immunoSEQ multiplex PCR. This table has tens of thousands of clones, roughly four fifths appearing once. For these receptors, no antigen is known. The sample consisted of PBMCs, taken from a glioma patient whose treatment included an IDH1 peptide vaccine. These receptors all come from a woman aged 45-59 years with glioma.

The rearrangement links TRBV5-1 to TRBJ2-1; 8 nucleotides align to TRBD2. The length of the CDR3 is 14 residues. V lost 4 bases to trimming and J lost 4 bases; unmatched junction nucleotides: 4. Germline V CDR1 and CDR2: SGHRS, YFSETQ. The CDR3 sequence is CASSPSGGYNEQFF. In DNA, the CDR3 is TGCGCCAGCAGCCCGAGCGGGGGTTACAATGAGCAGTTCTTC.

The chain is built from TRBV6-6 and TRBJ1-5; 7 bases align to TRBD1. This CDR3 has 15 residues. From germline, CDR1 is MNHNY and CDR2 SVGAGI (reference sequence). The J segment lost 3 bases and the V segment lost 6 bases, leaving 8 bases of the junction unmatched. This CDR3 is CASSDVTGVNQPQHF. CDR3 DNA: TGTGCCAGCAGCGACGTTACAGGGGTCAATCAGCCCCAGCATTTT.

The chain is built from TRBV5-1 and TRBJ2-7, with 9 positions matching TRBD1. V lost 3 bases and J lost 3; bases outside the gene matches: 4. The CDR3 sequence is 14 residues long. Germline assignment: CDR1 SGHRS and CDR2 YFSETQ. The CDR3 nucleotides are TGCGCCAGCAGCTCGTCGACAGGGGGCTACGAGCAGTACTTC. As protein: CASSSSTGGYEQYF.

The chain employs TRBV5-1 and TRBJ1-2, with D possibly TRBD1 on 5 matching bases. The CDR3 sequence is 14 residues long. V lost 5 bases to trimming and J lost 8 bases, with 19 bases between them. CDR1 is SGHRS, CDR2 YFSETQ, per germline. CDR3 coding DNA: TGCGCCAGCAGTTCAGTAACAGGCCTGGGAGGCTACACCTTC. Encoded protein: CASSSVTGLGGYTF.

V gene TRBV9 combines with J gene TRBJ1-2; D gene unclear. CDR3 length: 13 residues. Germline assignment: CDR1 SGDLS and CDR2 YYNGEE. Trimming left V 5 bases short and J 7 bases short, with 15 bases between. The CDR3 DNA sequence: TGTGCCAGCAGGGAACCCCCTCAGGTTGGCTACACCTTC. Its protein product is CASREPPQVGYTF.

The gene calls are TRBV27 and TRBJ1-2, with TRBD1 as a possible D gene (5 bases). The CDR3 loop spans 18 amino acids. Germline lookup yields CDR1 MNHEY and CDR2 SMNVEV (reference sequence). V was pared by 6 bases and J by 3 bases, with 26 bases between. CDR3 nucleotide sequence: TGTGCCAGCAGGAACCTGGGACGTAATAGAACGGCCTACTATGGCTACACCTTC. Translated, it gives CASRNLGRNRTAYYGYTF.

The rearrangement uses TRBV2 and TRBJ2-7, with D possibly TRBD1 on 6 matching bases. Germline V lookup: CDR1 SNHLY, CDR2 FYNNEI. This CDR3 comprises 11 residues. Trimming cost V 7 bases and J 5 bases, with 9 bases left between them. CDR3 nucleotide sequence: TGTGCCAGCACGCAGGGGCACGAGCAGTACTTC. Translated: CASTQGHEQYF.

The chain couples TRBV28 to TRBJ1-1, with D unresolved. V dropped 3 bases and J dropped 4 bases, with 0 bases sitting between them. The CDR3 is 10 amino acids. Germline V gives CDR1 MDHEN, CDR2 SYDVKM. The CDR3 region is CASSFTEAFF. The CDR3 DNA follows: TGTGCCAGCAGTTTCACTGAAGCTTTCTTT.

The rearrangement uses TRBV29-1 and TRBJ1-1, with a tentative D call TRBD1 (5 bases). The ends were cut back, 3 bases at V and 5 bases at J, with 16 bases in the middle. The CDR3 spans 14 residues. CDR1 is SQVTM and CDR2 is ANQGSEA in the germline V gene. CDR3 in DNA: TGCAGCGTTGATGGCGCAGGGATGGCGACTGAAGCTTTCTTT. Amino acids: CSVDGAGMATEAFF.

This clone was seen a few times. This chain joins TRBV4-3 and TRBJ1-5; D not resolved. This CDR3 is 15 amino acids long. Trimming left V 1 base short and J 0 bases short, with 7 bases between. The germline gives CDR1 LGHNA, CDR2 YSLEER. CDR3 amino acids: CASSQGGDSNQPQHF. CDR3 nucleotide sequence: TGCGCCAGCAGCCAAGGAGGAGATAGCAATCAGCCCCAGCATTTT.

This chain connects TRBV4-2 to TRBJ2-1, with D uncertain. The CDR3 has 13 amino acids. Germline values: CDR1 LGHNA, CDR2 YNFKEQ. Trimming removed 0 bases from V and 3 bases from J, with 3 bases in between. CDR3 residues: CASSQEYYNEQFF. CDR3 bases: TGTGCCAGCAGCCAAGAATACTACAATGAGCAGTTCTTC.

The rearrangement joins TRBV2 to TRBJ2-1; D not resolved. The CDR3 totals 10 residues. Between the trimmed V and J ends, which lost 9 bases and 5 bases, there was a span of 5 bases. CDR1 and CDR2 (germline): SNHLY, FYNNEI. The CDR3 reads CASRDNEQFF. The CDR3 DNA reads as TGTGCCAGTCGAGACAATGAGCAGTTCTTC.

The rearrangement joins TRBV9 to TRBJ1-1, with a possible D match to TRBD1 (6 bases). Germline CDR1 reads SGDLS; CDR2 reads YYNGEE. The CDR3 consists of 14 residues. Trimming left V 3 bases short and J 4 bases short, with 13 bases between. The CDR3 region has the DNA TGTGCCAGCAGCGCAGTTACAGGGAGCACTGAAGCTTTCTTT. Its protein product is CASSAVTGSTEAFF. Filled out from reference TRBV9 and TRBJ1-1, the complete variable domain reads DSGVTQTPKHLITATGQRVTLRCSPRSGDLSVYWYQQSLDQGLQFLIQYYNGEERAKGNILERFSAQQFPDLHSELNLSSLELGDSALYFCASSAVTGSTEAFFGQGTRLTVV.